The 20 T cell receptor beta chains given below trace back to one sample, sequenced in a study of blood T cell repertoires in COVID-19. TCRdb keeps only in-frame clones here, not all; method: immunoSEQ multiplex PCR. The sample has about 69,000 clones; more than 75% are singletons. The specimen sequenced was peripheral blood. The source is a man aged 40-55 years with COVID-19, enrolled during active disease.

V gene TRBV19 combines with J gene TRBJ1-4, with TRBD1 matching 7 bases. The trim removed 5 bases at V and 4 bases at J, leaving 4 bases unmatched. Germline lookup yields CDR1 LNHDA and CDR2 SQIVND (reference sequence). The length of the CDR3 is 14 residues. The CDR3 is CASSHRGNNEKLFF. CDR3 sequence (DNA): TGTGCCAGTAGTCACAGGGGTAATAATGAAAAACTGTTTTTT.

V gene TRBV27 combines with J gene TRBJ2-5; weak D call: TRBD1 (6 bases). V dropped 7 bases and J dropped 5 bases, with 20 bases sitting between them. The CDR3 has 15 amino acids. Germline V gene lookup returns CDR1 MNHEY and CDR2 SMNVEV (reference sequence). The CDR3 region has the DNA TGTGCCAGCACTTCCGTTGGGACATCCCAGGAGACCCAGTACTTC. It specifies CASTSVGTSQETQYF.

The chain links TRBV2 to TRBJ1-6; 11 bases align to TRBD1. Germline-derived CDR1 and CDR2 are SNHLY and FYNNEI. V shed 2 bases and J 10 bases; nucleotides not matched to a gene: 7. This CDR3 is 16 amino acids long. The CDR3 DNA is TGTGCCAGCAGTGAAAAGATGGGACAGGGGGAATCACCCCTCCACTTT. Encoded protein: CASSEKMGQGESPLHF. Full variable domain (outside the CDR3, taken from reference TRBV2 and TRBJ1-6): EPEVTQTPSHQVTQMGQEVILRCVPISNHLYFYWYRQILGQKVEFLVSFYNNEISEKSEIFDDQFSVERPDGSNFTLKIRSTKLEDSAMYFCASSEKMGQGESPLHFGNGTRLTVT.

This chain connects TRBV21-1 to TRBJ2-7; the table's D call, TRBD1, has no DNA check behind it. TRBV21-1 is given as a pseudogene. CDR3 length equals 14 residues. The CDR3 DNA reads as TGTGCCAGCACCACTCCGGGACATCAAAACGAGCAGTACTTC. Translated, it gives CASTTPGHQNEQYF.

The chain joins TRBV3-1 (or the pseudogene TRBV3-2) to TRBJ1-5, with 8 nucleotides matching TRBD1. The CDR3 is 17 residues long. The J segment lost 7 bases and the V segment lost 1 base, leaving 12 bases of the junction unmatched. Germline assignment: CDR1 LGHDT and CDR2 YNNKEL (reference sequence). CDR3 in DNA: TGTGCCAGCAGCCAAGGGGGGGCGACAGGGGCCAGGCAGCCCCAGCATTTT. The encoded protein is CASSQGGATGARQPQHF.

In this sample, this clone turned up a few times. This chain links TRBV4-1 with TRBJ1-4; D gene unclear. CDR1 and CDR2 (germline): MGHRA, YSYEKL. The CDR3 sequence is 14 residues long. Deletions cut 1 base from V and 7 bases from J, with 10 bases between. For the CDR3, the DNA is TGCGCCAGCAGCCAAGTCGGTCCAGGTGAAAAACTGTTTTTT. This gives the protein CASSQVGPGEKLFF.

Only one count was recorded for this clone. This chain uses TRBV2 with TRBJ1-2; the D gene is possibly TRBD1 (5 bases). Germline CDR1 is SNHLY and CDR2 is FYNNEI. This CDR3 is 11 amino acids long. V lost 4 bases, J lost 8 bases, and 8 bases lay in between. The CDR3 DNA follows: TGTGCCAGCAGTGGGGGCGGAGGCTACACCTTC. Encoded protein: CASSGGGGYTF.

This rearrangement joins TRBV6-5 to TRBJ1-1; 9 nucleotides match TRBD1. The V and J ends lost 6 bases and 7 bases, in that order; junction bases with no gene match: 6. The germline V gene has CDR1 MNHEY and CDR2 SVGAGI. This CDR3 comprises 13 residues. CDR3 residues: CASRRGTGLEAFF. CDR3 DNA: TGTGCCAGCAGACGCGGGACAGGGCTTGAAGCTTTCTTT.

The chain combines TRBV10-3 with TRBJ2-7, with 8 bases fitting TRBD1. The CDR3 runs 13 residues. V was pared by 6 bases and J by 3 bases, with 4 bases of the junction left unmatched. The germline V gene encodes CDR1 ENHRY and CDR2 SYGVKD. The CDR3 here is CAIRGQGGYEQYF. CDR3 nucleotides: TGTGCCATCAGAGGACAGGGCGGCTACGAGCAGTACTTC.

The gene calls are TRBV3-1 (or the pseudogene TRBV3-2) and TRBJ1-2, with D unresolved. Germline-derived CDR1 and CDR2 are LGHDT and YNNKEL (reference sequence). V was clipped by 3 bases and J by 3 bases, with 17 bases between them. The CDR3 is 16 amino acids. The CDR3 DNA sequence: TGTGCCAGCAGCCACCCAAGTTTAGGCAGCGACTATGGCTACACCTTC. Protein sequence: CASSHPSLGSDYGYTF.

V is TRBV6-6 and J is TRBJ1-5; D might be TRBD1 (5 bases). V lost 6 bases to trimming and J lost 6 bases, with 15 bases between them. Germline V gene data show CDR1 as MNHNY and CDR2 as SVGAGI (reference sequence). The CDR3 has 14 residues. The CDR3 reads CASSGLSQGQPQHF. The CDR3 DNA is TGTGCCAGCAGCGGATTGAGCCAGGGTCAGCCCCAGCATTTT.

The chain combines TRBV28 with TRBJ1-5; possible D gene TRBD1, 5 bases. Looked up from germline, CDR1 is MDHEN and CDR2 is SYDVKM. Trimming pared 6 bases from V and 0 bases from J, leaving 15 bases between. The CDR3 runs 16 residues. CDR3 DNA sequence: TGTGCCAGCAGCTCCCCCGGGACTTATAGCAATCAGCCCCAGCATTTT. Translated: CASSSPGTYSNQPQHF.

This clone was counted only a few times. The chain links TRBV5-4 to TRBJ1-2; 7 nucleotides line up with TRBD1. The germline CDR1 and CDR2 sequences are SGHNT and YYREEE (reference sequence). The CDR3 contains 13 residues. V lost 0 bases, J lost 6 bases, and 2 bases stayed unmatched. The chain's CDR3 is CASSLAQGNGYTF. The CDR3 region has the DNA TGTGCCAGCAGCTTGGCACAGGGGAATGGCTACACCTTC.

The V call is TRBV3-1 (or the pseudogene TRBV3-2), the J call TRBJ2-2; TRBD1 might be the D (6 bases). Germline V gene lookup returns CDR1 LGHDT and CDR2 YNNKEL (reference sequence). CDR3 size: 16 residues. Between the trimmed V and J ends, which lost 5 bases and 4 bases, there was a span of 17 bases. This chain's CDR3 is CASSKTGIPGTGELFF. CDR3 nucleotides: TGTGCCAGCAGCAAGACAGGCATCCCGGGCACCGGGGAGCTGTTTTTT.

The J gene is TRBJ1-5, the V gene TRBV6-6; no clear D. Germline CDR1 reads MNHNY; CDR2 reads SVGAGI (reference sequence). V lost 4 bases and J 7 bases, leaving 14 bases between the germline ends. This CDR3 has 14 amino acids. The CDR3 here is CASSFTGSAQPQHF. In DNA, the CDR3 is TGTGCCAGCAGTTTCACCGGGAGCGCGCAGCCCCAGCATTTT.

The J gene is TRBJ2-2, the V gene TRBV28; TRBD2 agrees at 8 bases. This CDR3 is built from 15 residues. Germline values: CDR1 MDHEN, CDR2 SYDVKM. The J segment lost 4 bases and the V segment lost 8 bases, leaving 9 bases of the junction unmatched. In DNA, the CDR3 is TGTGCCAGCGTATCTGGGCGGGGGGCCACCGGGGAGCTGTTTTTT. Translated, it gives CASVSGRGATGELFF.

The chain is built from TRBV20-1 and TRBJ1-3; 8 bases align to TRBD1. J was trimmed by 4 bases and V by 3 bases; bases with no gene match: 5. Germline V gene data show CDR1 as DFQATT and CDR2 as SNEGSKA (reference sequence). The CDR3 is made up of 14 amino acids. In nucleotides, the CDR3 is TGCAGTGCTAGTCGAGGGACAGGCGGAAACACCATATATTTT. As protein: CSASRGTGGNTIYF.

CDR3: CASSETGGQPQHF. The CDR3 DNA reads TGTGCCAGCAGTGAAACAGGGGGCCAGCCCCAGCATTTT. The V gene is TRBV6-1, the J gene TRBJ1-5; 9 positions match TRBD1. CDR1 and CDR2 (germline): MNHNS, SASEGT. The CDR3 contains 13 residues. V lost 2 bases and J lost 7; bases outside the gene matches: 0.

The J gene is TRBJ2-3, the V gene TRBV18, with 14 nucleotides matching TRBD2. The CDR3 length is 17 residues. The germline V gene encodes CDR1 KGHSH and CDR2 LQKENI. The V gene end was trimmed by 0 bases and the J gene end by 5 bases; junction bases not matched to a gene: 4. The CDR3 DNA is TGTGCCAGCTCACCACCTCTCGGGACTAGCGGGGGAGATACGCAGTATTTT. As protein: CASSPPLGTSGGDTQYF.

The DNA of the CDR3 is TGTGCCAGCAGTGAGCGACAGGGCGGCAATCAGCCCCAGCATTTT. It specifies CASSERQGGNQPQHF. The J gene is TRBJ1-5, the V gene TRBV6-1; 7 nucleotides agree with TRBD1. V gave up 3 bases and J gave up 2 bases; unmatched junction bases: 4. Germline loops: CDR1 MNHNS, CDR2 SASEGT. The CDR3 extends over 15 amino acids.